This TCR beta chain is from a study of sequential checkpoint blockade in melanoma. Noted treatment: randomized to nivolumab then ipilimumab (arm A) or the reverse (arm B). Libraries were prepared by immunoSEQ multiplex PCR; TCRdb keeps only in-frame clonotypes and omits some of them. The sample has 8,500 to 10,000 clones, roughly 77% seen once. The CDR3 length is 15 residues. Germline V gene sequence: CDR1 KGHSH, CDR2 LQKENI. The V call is TRBV18, the J call TRBJ2-5; 10 bases are a match to TRBD2. The end of the DNA aligns better with TRBJ2-7, so the J call may be wrong. The sample here was CD8+ T cells sorted from blood (inferred from file names), taken from a patient given nivolumab and ipilimumab in sequence. This sequence was found in a human donor with melanoma. In nucleotides, the CDR3 is TGTGCCAGCTCACCTCCTAGCGGGAGCCCCTACGAGCAGTACTTC. Translated, it gives CASSPPSGSPYEQYF.